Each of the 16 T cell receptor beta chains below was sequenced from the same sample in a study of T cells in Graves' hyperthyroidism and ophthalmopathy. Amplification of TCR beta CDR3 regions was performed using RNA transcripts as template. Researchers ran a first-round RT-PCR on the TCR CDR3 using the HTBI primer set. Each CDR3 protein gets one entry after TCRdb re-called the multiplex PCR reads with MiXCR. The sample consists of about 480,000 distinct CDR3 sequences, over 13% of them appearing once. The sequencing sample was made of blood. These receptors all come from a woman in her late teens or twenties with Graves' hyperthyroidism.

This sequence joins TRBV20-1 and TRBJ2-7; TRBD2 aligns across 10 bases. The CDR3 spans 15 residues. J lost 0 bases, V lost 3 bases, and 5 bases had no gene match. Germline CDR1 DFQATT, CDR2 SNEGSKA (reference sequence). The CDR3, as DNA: TGCAGTGCTAGTGAGGCTAGCGGGGGCTCCTACGAGCAGTACTTC. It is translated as CSASEASGGSYEQYF.

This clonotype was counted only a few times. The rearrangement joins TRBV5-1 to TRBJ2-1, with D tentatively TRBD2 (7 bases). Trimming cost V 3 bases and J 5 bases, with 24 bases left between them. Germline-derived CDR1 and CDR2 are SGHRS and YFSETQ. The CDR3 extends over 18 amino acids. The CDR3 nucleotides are TGCGCCAGCAGCTCGGTACCCCGTGTGGGAGGGGGTAACAATGAGCAGTTCTTC. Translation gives CASSSVPRVGGGNNEQFF.

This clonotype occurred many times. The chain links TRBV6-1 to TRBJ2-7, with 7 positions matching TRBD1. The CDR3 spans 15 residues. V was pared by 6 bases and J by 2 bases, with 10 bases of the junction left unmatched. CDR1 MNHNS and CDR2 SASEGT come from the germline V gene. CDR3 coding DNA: TGTGCCAGCAGGGATGTGGCGACAGGGACCTACGAGCAGTACGTC. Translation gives CASRDVATGTYEQYV.

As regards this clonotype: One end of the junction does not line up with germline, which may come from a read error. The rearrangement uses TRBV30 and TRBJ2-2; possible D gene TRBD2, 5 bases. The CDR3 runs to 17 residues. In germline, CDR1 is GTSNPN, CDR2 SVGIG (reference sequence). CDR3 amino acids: CAWRPRFGTLNTGELCF. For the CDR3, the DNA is TGTGCCTGGAGACCCCGGTTTGGCACCCTGAACACCGGGGAGCTGTGTTTT. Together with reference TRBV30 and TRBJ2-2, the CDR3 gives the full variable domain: SQTIHQWPATLVQPVGSPLSLECTVEGTSNPNLYWYRQAAGRGLQLLFYSVGIGQISSEVPQNLSASRPQDRQFILSSKKLLLSDSGFYLCAWRPRFGTLNTGELCFGEGSRLTVL.

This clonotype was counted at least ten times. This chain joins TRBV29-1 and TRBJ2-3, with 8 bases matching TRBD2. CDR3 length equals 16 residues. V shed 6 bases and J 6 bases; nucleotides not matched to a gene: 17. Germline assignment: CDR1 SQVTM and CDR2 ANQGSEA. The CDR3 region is CSVWVASGQNRDTQYF. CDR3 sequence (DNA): TGCAGCGTATGGGTTGCTAGCGGGCAGAACAGGGATACGCAGTATTTT.

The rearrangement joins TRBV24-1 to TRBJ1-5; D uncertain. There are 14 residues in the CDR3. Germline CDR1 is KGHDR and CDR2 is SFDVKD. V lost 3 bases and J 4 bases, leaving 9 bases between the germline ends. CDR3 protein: CATSDGGANQPQHF. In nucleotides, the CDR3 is TGTGCCACCAGTGATGGCGGAGCAAATCAGCCCCAGCATTTT.

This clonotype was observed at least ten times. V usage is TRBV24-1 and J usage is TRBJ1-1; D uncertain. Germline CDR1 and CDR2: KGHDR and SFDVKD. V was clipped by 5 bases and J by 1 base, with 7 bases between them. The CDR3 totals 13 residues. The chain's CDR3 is CATSGHPNTEAFF. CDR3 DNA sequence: TGTGCCACCAGTGGGCATCCGAACACTGAAGCTTTCTTT.

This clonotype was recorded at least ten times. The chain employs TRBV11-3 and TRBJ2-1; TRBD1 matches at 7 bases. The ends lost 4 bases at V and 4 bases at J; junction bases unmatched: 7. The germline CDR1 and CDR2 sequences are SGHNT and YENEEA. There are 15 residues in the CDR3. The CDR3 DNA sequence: TGTGCCAGCAGCTCTTCTCCGACAGGGTACAATGAGCAGTTCTTC. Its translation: CASSSSPTGYNEQFF.

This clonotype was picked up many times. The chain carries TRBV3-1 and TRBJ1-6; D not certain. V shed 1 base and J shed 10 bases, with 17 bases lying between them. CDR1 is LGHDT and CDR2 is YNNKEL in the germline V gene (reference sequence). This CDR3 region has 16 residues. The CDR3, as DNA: TGTGCCAGCAGCCAAGGGGTAAGCCTCGGTGGCTCACCCCTCCACTTT. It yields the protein CASSQGVSLGGSPLHF.

The CDR3: CASSPAGRAMDTQYF. The CDR3 bases are TGTGCCAGCTCACCAGCCGGGAGGGCCATGGATACGCAGTATTTT. The V gene is TRBV18, the J gene TRBJ2-3; 8 bases line up with TRBD2. Germline V gives CDR1 KGHSH, CDR2 LQKENI. Trimming took 2 bases from V and 6 from J; bases not matched to a gene: 7. This CDR3 is built from 15 residues.

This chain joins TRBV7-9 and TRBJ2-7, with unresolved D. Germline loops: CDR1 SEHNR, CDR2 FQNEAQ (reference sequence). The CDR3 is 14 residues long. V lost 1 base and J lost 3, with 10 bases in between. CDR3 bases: TGTGCCAGCAGCTTAGGGCGGTCGGGCTACGAGCAGTACTTC. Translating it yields CASSLGRSGYEQYF.

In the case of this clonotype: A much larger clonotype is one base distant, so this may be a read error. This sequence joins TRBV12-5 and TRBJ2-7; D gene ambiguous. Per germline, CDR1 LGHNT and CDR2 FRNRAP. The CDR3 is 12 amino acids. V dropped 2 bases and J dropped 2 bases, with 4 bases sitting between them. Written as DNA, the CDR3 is TGTGCTAGTGGTTTGCGAACCTACGAGCAGTACTTC. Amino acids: CASGLRTYEQYF.

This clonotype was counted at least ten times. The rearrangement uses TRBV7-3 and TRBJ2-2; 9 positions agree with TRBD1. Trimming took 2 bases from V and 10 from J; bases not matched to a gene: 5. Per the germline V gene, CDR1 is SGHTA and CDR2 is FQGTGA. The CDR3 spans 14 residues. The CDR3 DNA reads TGTGCCAGCAGCTTAGGGACAGGGTTCGCGGAGCTGTTTTTT. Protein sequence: CASSLGTGFAELFF.

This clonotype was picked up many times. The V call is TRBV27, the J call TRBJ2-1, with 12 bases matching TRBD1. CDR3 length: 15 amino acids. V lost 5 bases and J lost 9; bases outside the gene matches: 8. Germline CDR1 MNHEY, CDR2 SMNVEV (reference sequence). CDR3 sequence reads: CASSNRDRGRFEQFF. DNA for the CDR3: TGTGCCAGCAGTAACAGGGACAGGGGGCGATTTGAGCAGTTCTTC.

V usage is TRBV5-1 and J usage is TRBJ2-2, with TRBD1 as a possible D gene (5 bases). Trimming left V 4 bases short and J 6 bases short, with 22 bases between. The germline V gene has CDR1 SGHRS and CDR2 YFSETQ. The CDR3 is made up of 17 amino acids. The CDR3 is CASSDPSGRSGPGELFF. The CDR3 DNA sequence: TGCGCCAGCAGCGACCCCTCAGGGCGCTCCGGACCCGGGGAGCTGTTTTTT.

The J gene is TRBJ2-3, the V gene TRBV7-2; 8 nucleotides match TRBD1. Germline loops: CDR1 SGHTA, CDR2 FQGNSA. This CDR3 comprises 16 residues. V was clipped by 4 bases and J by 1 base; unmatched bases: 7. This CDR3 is CASSSRTGRRTDTQYF. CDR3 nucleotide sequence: TGTGCCAGCAGCTCCCGGACAGGGCGCCGCACAGATACGCAGTATTTT. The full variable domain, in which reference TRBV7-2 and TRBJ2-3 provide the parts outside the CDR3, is GAGVSQSPSNKVTEKGKDVELRCDPISGHTALYWYRQSLGQGLEFLIYFQGNSAPDKSGLPSDRFSAERTGGSVSTLTIQRTQQEDSAVYLCASSSRTGRRTDTQYFGPGTRLTVL.